This TCR beta chain originates from a study of spatial heterogeneity in lung cancer. Study details: Sequence detection consistently recorded a greater number of beta-chain than alpha-chain sequences. Across the raw uncorrected reads, a unique TCR and UMI combination was observed, on average, more than ten times.

Study observations and caveats: Detection of ubiquitous tumor TCRs in blood was higher at resection than follow-up.

The presence of a unique molecular identifier marked each TCR cDNA molecule. TCRdb re-called the 5' RACE reads with MiXCR, one entry per CDR3 protein. Of around 13,000 distinct CDR3 sequences listed, around 15% are singletons. The CDR3 length is 8 residues. CDR1 is DFQATT and CDR2 is SNEGSKA in the germline V gene (reference sequence). This clonotype was recorded a few times. What it binds is unknown. The junction departs from the called germline gene at one end, perhaps through a read error. The sample's time point: sample taken at primary tumor resection. The authors sequenced whole RNA from tumor, nontumor lung or frozen PBMC without sorting.

The receptor comes from a male donor with early-stage non-small cell lung cancer. The source was PBMCs, collected at surgery. The chain links TRBV20-1 to TRBJ2-1; D might be TRBD2 (5 bases). Here the CDR3 reads CSAEGRVF. The CDR3 DNA is TGCAGTGCCGAGGGTAGGGTCTTC.